The present TCR beta chain was sequenced within a study of T cells after yellow fever vaccination. TCRdb re-called the 5' RACE reads with MiXCR, one entry per CDR3 protein. The sample records more than 300,000 distinct CDR3 sequences, approximately 11% being singletons. Notes on this clonotype: The antigen is undetermined.

Germline V gene sequence: CDR1 SGHRS, CDR2 YFSETQ. The germline V and J ends were trimmed by 0 bases and 6 bases, with 8 bases remaining between them. The CDR3 has 13 residues. Study-level points and caveats: Post-booster repertoires contained most primary-vaccination clones again (approximately 97% CD4, 88% CD8). Relatively few clonotypes were ones that appeared in both CD4 and CD8 compartments. By day 5 rather than day 15, the secondary response had peaked, though it was weaker.

The sample was CD4+ T cells sorted from PBMCs, taken 45 days after the yellow fever booster vaccination. The receptor was derived from a man aged 18-30 years who received the YFV17D yellow fever vaccine. The chain combines TRBV5-1 with TRBJ2-3, with unresolved D. The CDR3 region has the DNA TGCGCCAGCAGCTTGGGGGTGAGGGATACGCAGTATTTT. This translates into CASSLGVRDTQYF.